Listed here are 32 T cell receptor beta chains from one sample, sequenced in a study of OX40 agonist ivuxolimab in advanced cancers. Library generation was performed with the immunoSEQ multiplex PCR assay. TCRdb limited this immuneACCESS table to in-frame rearrangements with V and J called. A share of clones is missing; checked studies link under half to unresolved V genes, and the rest is unexplained. The sample has tens of thousands of clones on record, approximately 90% of them singletons. More than 2.5% of the sample comes from the top ten. The sequenced sample was CD4+ or CD8+ T cells sorted from blood, obtained in a trial of the OX40 agonist ivuxolimab. The receptors were gathered from an adult with an advanced solid tumor such as melanoma, head and neck, liver or kidney cancer.

On this clone itself: The junction departs from germline at one end; a sequencing error may be responsible. The chain is built from TRBV7-3 and TRBJ2-2, with TRBD1 matching over 8 bases. Germline CDR1 reads SGHTA; CDR2 reads FQGTGA. The CDR3 runs to 15 residues. CDR3 residues: CASSHGQGQHRGAVF. Here the CDR3 DNA reads TGTGCCAGCAGCCATGGACAGGGCCAACACCGGGGAGCTGTTTTT. Complete variable domain (other parts from reference TRBV7-3 and TRBJ2-2): GAGVSQTPSNKVTEKGKYVELRCDPISGHTALYWYRQSLGQGPEFLIYFQGTGAADDSGLPNDRFFAVRPEGSVSTLKIQRTERGDSAVYLCASSHGQGQHRGAVFGEGSRLTVL.

The chain has TRBV6-6 and TRBJ1-2; 7 bases are shared with TRBD1. Germline V gene sequence: CDR1 MNHNY, CDR2 SVGAGI (reference sequence). With 5 bases clipped from V and 7 bases from J, the junction kept 4 bases outside the gene matches. The CDR3 covers 12 residues. This CDR3 is CASSDRVGGYTF. Written as DNA, the CDR3 is TGTGCCAGCAGTGACAGGGTTGGTGGCTACACCTTC.

The gene calls are TRBV7-6 and TRBJ2-5; 13 positions agree with TRBD2. V lost 6 bases, J lost 5 bases, and 9 bases stayed unmatched. Looked up from germline, CDR1 is SGHVS and CDR2 is FNYEAQ. The CDR3 spans 16 residues. CDR3 nucleotide sequence: TGTGCCAGCAGTCGAACTAGCGGGGGGGCTTGGGAGACCCAGTACTTC. It encodes CASSRTSGGAWETQYF.

The V gene is TRBV5-6, the J gene TRBJ2-7; possibly TRBD1 for D (6 bases). Trimming stripped 5 bases from V and 5 bases from J, with 14 bases between. The CDR3 is 13 residues long. Per germline, CDR1 SGHDT and CDR2 YYEEEE. CDR3 region: CASRGAGVNEQYF. CDR3 in DNA: TGTGCCAGCAGAGGGGCAGGGGTCAACGAGCAGTACTTC.

V and J are TRBV7-3 and TRBJ2-3; D uncertain. Germline CDR1 is SGHTA and CDR2 is FQGTGA. Trimming pared 4 bases from V and 1 base from J, leaving 6 bases between. This CDR3 is built from 13 residues. The CDR3 nucleotides are TGTGCCAGCAGCTCCGGACGCACAGATACGCAGTATTTT. Its protein is CASSSGRTDTQYF. The full variable domain, its missing parts supplied by reference TRBV7-3 and TRBJ2-3, is GAGVSQTPSNKVTEKGKYVELRCDPISGHTALYWYRQSLGQGPEFLIYFQGTGAADDSGLPNDRFFAVRPEGSVSTLKIQRTERGDSAVYLCASSSGRTDTQYFGPGTRLTVL.

This clone has a handful of counts. V and J are TRBV10-2 and TRBJ1-3; TRBD1 aligns across 7 bases. Trimming took 3 bases from V and 4 from J; bases not matched to a gene: 3. The CDR3 is 14 residues long. Per germline, CDR1 WSHSY and CDR2 SAAADI. CDR3 region: CASSEGGQGNTIYF. Here the CDR3 DNA reads TGCGCCAGCAGTGAAGGGGGACAGGGAAACACCATATATTTT.

This chain uses TRBV7-3 with TRBJ2-5; D is ambiguous. Per germline, CDR1 SGHTA and CDR2 FQGTGA. V lost 5 bases to trimming and J lost 1 base, with 14 bases between them. The CDR3 runs 15 residues. CDR3 sequence: CASSPTGTRQETQYF. The DNA of the CDR3 is TGTGCCAGCAGCCCAACCGGCACCCGCCAAGAGACCCAGTACTTC.

In this sample, this clone turned up once. The genes are TRBV19 and TRBJ1-4, with TRBD1 as a possible D gene (6 bases). Germline V gene lookup returns CDR1 LNHDA and CDR2 SQIVND (reference sequence). The CDR3 totals 17 residues. Trimming took off 7 bases at V and 5 bases at J, with 23 bases between the two ends. Written as DNA, the CDR3 is TGTGCCAGTACCGAAACGGGGGGCTTACGATTAAATGAAAAACTGTTTTTT. Protein sequence: CASTETGGLRLNEKLFF.

This rearrangement joins TRBV11-2 to TRBJ1-5, with D unresolved. V was clipped by 4 bases and J by 4 bases, with 8 bases between them. The CDR3 runs to 13 residues. The germline V gene encodes CDR1 SGHAT and CDR2 FQNNGV. Here the CDR3 DNA reads TGTGCCAGCAGCTGGGGAATAAATCAGCCCCAGCATTTT. Protein sequence: CASSWGINQPQHF.

V gene TRBV18 combines with J gene TRBJ2-5; 13 bases match TRBD2. Germline trimming cut 3 bases from V and 5 bases from J; bases unmatched to any gene: 3. Germline V gene lookup returns CDR1 KGHSH and CDR2 LQKENI. This CDR3 has 15 residues. CDR3 sequence reads: CASSPGTSGAETQYF. CDR3 coding DNA: TGTGCCAGCTCACCGGGGACTAGCGGGGCGGAGACCCAGTACTTC.

The chain is built from TRBV2 and TRBJ2-5; 9 positions match TRBD1. The CDR3 contains 16 residues. CDR1 and CDR2 (germline): SNHLY, FYNNEI. J was trimmed by 2 bases and V by 1 base; bases with no gene match: 5. CDR3 protein: CASSEGRGTGQETQYF. CDR3 DNA: TGTGCCAGCAGTGAAGGGAGGGGGACAGGGCAAGAGACCCAGTACTTC.

The rearrangement links TRBV5-1 to TRBJ2-5; D is ambiguous. There are 16 residues in the CDR3. Germline V gives CDR1 SGHRS, CDR2 YFSETQ. The germline V and J ends were trimmed by 7 bases and 1 base, with 20 bases remaining between them. The CDR3 spells CASSTQRTPAQETQYF. The CDR3 DNA is TGCGCCAGCTCCACCCAGAGAACGCCGGCCCAAGAGACCCAGTACTTC.

This clone was counted once. J is TRBJ2-1 and V is TRBV19; 10 bases align to TRBD2. The J segment lost 5 bases and the V segment lost 5 bases, leaving 9 bases of the junction unmatched. Germline lookup yields CDR1 LNHDA and CDR2 SQIVND (reference sequence). The CDR3 consists of 16 residues. This chain's CDR3 is CASSSQPGLANNEQFF. The CDR3 bases are TGTGCCAGTAGTTCACAGCCGGGACTAGCGAACAATGAGCAGTTCTTC.

The V call is TRBV11-1, the J call TRBJ2-2; D may be TRBD1 (6 bases). The CDR3 has 15 amino acids. The V gene's germline CDR1 is SGHAT and CDR2 FQDESV (reference sequence). V lost 4 bases to trimming and J lost 5 bases, with 14 bases between them. DNA of the CDR3: TGTGCCAGCAGCTCCTGGAGAGGGGGAACCGGGGAGCTGTTTTTT. Protein: CASSSWRGGTGELFF.

This chain links TRBV27 with TRBJ2-7, with 10 bases aligning to TRBD1. There are 14 residues in the CDR3. V lost 6 bases and J lost 5; bases outside the gene matches: 7. Germline CDR1 MNHEY, CDR2 SMNVEV (reference sequence). This chain's CDR3 is CASRQPGTGDEQYF. In DNA, the CDR3 is TGTGCCAGCAGGCAGCCCGGGACAGGGGACGAGCAGTACTTC.

The chain couples TRBV6-1 to TRBJ2-7; D unresolved. CDR1 and CDR2 from the germline V gene are MNHNS and SASEGT. Deletions cut 2 bases from V and 2 bases from J, with 10 bases between. The length of the CDR3 is 14 residues. This CDR3 reads CASSETLLTYEQYF. As DNA, the CDR3 is TGTGCCAGCAGTGAAACCCTGTTAACCTACGAGCAGTACTTC.

CDR3 protein: CASSLDNQPQHF. Here the CDR3 DNA reads TGTGCCAGCAGTTTAGATAATCAGCCCCAGCATTTT. The rearrangement links TRBV28 to TRBJ1-5, with D unresolved. Trimming left V 2 bases short and J 4 bases short, with 3 bases between. Germline lookup yields CDR1 MDHEN and CDR2 SYDVKM. This CDR3 comprises 12 residues.

The chain links TRBV7-2 to TRBJ2-7; 12 positions agree with TRBD2. Germline V CDR1 and CDR2: SGHTA, FQGNSA. The CDR3 spans 18 residues. V shed 5 bases, J shed 4 bases, and the junction held 15 bases outside the gene matches. CDR3 amino acids: CASSLQLAGGIFVYEQYF. The CDR3 coding sequence is TGTGCCAGCAGCCTGCAACTAGCGGGGGGAATCTTTGTTTACGAGCAGTACTTC.

Comments on this clone: Other DNA sequences in the same sample also yield this CDR3. J is TRBJ2-3 and V is TRBV6-1; no firm D call. Germline V gene lookup returns CDR1 MNHNS and CDR2 SASEGT. The CDR3 totals 15 residues. The V gene lost 3 bases and the J gene lost 0 bases, with 10 bases spanning the gap. CDR3 in amino acids: CASSDSSSSTDTQYF. CDR3 bases: TGTGCCAGCAGTGACTCTTCCTCTAGCACAGATACGCAGTATTTT.

The genes are TRBV2 and TRBJ2-3; 10 positions match TRBD2. This CDR3 has 18 residues. V trimming: 4 bases; J trimming: 3 bases; junction bases outside the gene matches: 13. Germline values: CDR1 SNHLY, CDR2 FYNNEI. The CDR3, as DNA: TGTGCCAGCAGTGGGCCGGGACTAGCGCCTTCTCATACAGATACGCAGTATTTT. Translation: CASSGPGLAPSHTDTQYF.

The gene calls are TRBV5-1 and TRBJ2-1; TRBD2 might be the D (5 bases). In germline, CDR1 is SGHRS, CDR2 YFSETQ. The CDR3 sequence is 15 residues long. The V end lost 0 bases, the J end lost 3 bases, and 10 bases lay between the germline ends. The CDR3 nucleotides read TGCGCCAGCAGCTTGGACGGGATGCTCTACAATGAGCAGTTCTTC. This sequence encodes CASSLDGMLYNEQFF.

This sequence joins TRBV4-2 and TRBJ2-6, with no clear D. The CDR3 spans 16 residues. Germline assignment: CDR1 LGHNA and CDR2 YNFKEQ. V lost 0 bases to trimming and J lost 0 bases, with 6 bases between them. In DNA, the CDR3 is TGTGCCAGCAGCCAAGAATCTAGCTCTGGGGCCAACGTCCTGACTTTC. Its protein is CASSQESSSGANVLTF.

The V and J genes are TRBV5-4 and TRBJ1-2, with a possible D match to TRBD1 (5 bases). Per the germline V gene, CDR1 is SGHNT and CDR2 is YYREEE (reference sequence). Trimming stripped 1 base from V and 2 bases from J, with 6 bases between. This CDR3 has 13 residues. CDR3 in amino acids: CASSLPGNYGYTF. The CDR3 coding sequence is TGTGCCAGCAGCTTGCCAGGGAACTATGGCTACACCTTC.

The chain has TRBV28 and TRBJ1-5; no clear D gene. Germline CDR1 MDHEN, CDR2 SYDVKM. This CDR3 is 16 amino acids long. Trimming removed 4 bases at V and 2 bases at J, with 15 bases between. CDR3 region: CASSYRDPAGNQPQHF. The CDR3 nucleotides read TGTGCCAGCAGTTACCGGGATCCGGCGGGCAATCAGCCCCAGCATTTT.

The CDR3 sequence: CASSLVGGGRNSNEQFF. The CDR3 nucleotides are TGTGCCAGCAGCTTAGTGGGCGGTGGCAGGAACTCCAATGAGCAGTTCTTC. V usage is TRBV7-2 and J usage is TRBJ2-1; no clear D gene. This CDR3 spans 17 amino acids. With 1 base removed from V and 6 bases from J, the gap between germline ends came to 19 bases. Germline loops: CDR1 SGHTA, CDR2 FQGNSA.

On this clone: One junction end does not reproduce the germline sequence, and a read error may be involved. This sequence joins TRBV7-2 and TRBJ2-5, with TRBD2 matching 7 bases. The germline V gene has CDR1 SGHTA and CDR2 FQGNSA. CDR3 length equals 13 residues. The CDR3, as DNA: TGTGCCAGCAGCACCTGGGGGGGAGAGGCCCAGTACTTC. It specifies CASSTWGGEAQYF.

The gene calls are TRBV5-1 and TRBJ2-7; tentatively, D is TRBD1 or TRBD2 (6 bases each). V was pared by 5 bases and J by 2 bases, with 17 bases between. The CDR3 extends over 15 amino acids. Germline V gene lookup returns CDR1 SGHRS and CDR2 YFSETQ. CDR3 coding DNA: TGCGCCAGCAGGGAGGGGGATCCAACCACCTACGAGCAGTACTTC. Translated: CASREGDPTTYEQYF.

The chain couples TRBV9 to TRBJ2-1; weak D call: TRBD1 (7 bases). This CDR3 is 15 amino acids long. Per germline, CDR1 SGDLS and CDR2 YYNGEE. Trimming stripped 2 bases from V and 4 bases from J, with 13 bases between. The CDR3 DNA reads as TGTGCCAGCAGCGTTGGACAGGAGGGTTACAATGAGCAGTTCTTC. Its protein product is CASSVGQEGYNEQFF.

This sequence joins TRBV18 and TRBJ1-2; weak D call: TRBD1 (6 bases). Trimming removed 3 bases at V and 1 base at J, with 9 bases between. CDR3 length: 14 amino acids. The germline V gene has CDR1 KGHSH and CDR2 LQKENI. The DNA of the CDR3 is TGTGCCAGCTCACCCCCGGGACATAACTATGGCTACACCTTC. It is translated as CASSPPGHNYGYTF.

V is TRBV30 and J is TRBJ2-5; TRBD2 aligns across 12 bases. This CDR3 comprises 12 residues. After removal of 6 bases from V and 5 bases from J, the junction contained 1 base not matched to a gene. Germline CDR1 GTSNPN, CDR2 SVGIG (reference sequence). The CDR3 DNA sequence: TGTGCCTGTGGGACTAGCGGGGAGACCCAGTACTTC. It translates to CACGTSGETQYF. Together with reference TRBV30 and TRBJ2-5, the CDR3 gives the full variable domain: SQTIHQWPATLVQPVGSPLSLECTVEGTSNPNLYWYRQAAGRGLQLLFYSVGIGQISSEVPQNLSASRPQDRQFILSSKKLLLSDSGFYLCACGTSGETQYFGPGTRLLVL.

The CDR3 here is CASSLQGLSDTQYF. CDR3 bases: TGTGCCAGCAGCCTTCAGGGGTTATCAGATACGCAGTATTTT. This sequence joins TRBV7-6 and TRBJ2-3, with D perhaps TRBD1 (6 bases). In germline, CDR1 is SGHVS, CDR2 FNYEAQ. V lost 5 bases to trimming and J lost 4 bases, with 13 bases between them. This CDR3 region has 14 residues. Together with reference TRBV7-6 and TRBJ2-3, the CDR3 gives the full variable domain: GAGVSQSPRYKVTKRGQDVALRCDPISGHVSLYWYRQALGQGPEFLTYFNYEAQQDKSGLPNDRFSAERPEGSISTLTIQRTEQRDSAMYRCASSLQGLSDTQYFGPGTRLTVL.

The chain combines TRBV27 with TRBJ1-5, with D maybe TRBD1 (6 bases). Trimming cost V 4 bases and J 3 bases, with 10 bases left between them. CDR3 length: 14 residues. CDR1 and CDR2 from the germline V gene are MNHEY and SMNVEV (reference sequence). CDR3: CASSSGGPNQPQHF. In DNA, the CDR3 is TGTGCCAGCAGTTCTGGGGGCCCCAATCAGCCCCAGCATTTT.